These 2 T cell receptor beta chains were all obtained from the same sample, sequenced in a study of early T cells in non-severe SARS-CoV-2 infection. TCRdb reprocessed the 5' RACE reads via MiXCR and lists one record per CDR3 protein. Of 70,000 to 85,000 distinct CDR3 sequences listed, 5% are singletons. The sample consisted of whole blood, taken at baseline. All receptors come from an adult who was a healthcare worker with PCR-confirmed SARS-CoV-2 infection or an uninfected control (not recorded which).

Many counts were recorded for this clonotype. The V and J genes are TRBV20-1 and TRBJ2-2, with 7 bases fitting TRBD2. Trimming at V came to 4 bases and at J to 5 bases, leaving 7 bases not matched to a gene. Germline V lookup: CDR1 DFQATT, CDR2 SNEGSKA (reference sequence). The CDR3 consists of 14 residues. CDR3 in amino acids: CSATASGETGELFF. The CDR3 coding sequence is TGCAGTGCTACGGCTAGCGGAGAAACCGGGGAGCTGTTTTTT.

This clonotype was observed a few times. This chain joins TRBV11-2 and TRBJ2-3; D may be TRBD1 (5 bases). CDR3 size: 17 residues. In germline, CDR1 is SGHAT, CDR2 FQNNGV. V lost 5 bases, J lost 4 bases, and 22 bases lay in between. This chain's CDR3 is CASSHSRASGRSDTQYF. As DNA, the CDR3 is TGTGCCAGCAGCCACTCCAGGGCCTCAGGAAGGTCAGATACGCAGTATTTT.